This entry is about one T cell receptor (beta chain). TCRdb's table, derived via immunoSEQ multiplex PCR, lists solely in-frame clones and lacks some. The table includes 320,000 or so clones, 88% detected once. Clinical history as reported by participants underpinned cohort assignment. This CDR3 is built from 14 residues. V gave up 5 bases and J gave up 6 bases; unmatched junction bases: 5. Germline V gene data show CDR1 as MDHEN and CDR2 as SYDVKM. The data were obtained in a study of blood T cell repertoires in COVID-19. The chain links TRBV28 to TRBJ1-1; 11 bases are a match to TRBD1. Sequencing used PBMCs or T cells enriched from blood (not recorded which). This receptor was obtained from a man aged 30-40 years who had recovered from COVID-19. The CDR3 reads CASSVDRGLAEAFF. The CDR3 DNA reads TGTGCCAGCAGTGTGGACAGGGGGCTTGCTGAAGCTTTCTTT.